One and the same sample provided the 11 T cell receptor beta chains below, sequenced in a study of response to subunit inactivated influenza vaccine. One entry per CDR3 protein, called by TCRdb with MiXCR from the RT-PCR reads. The table has hundreds of thousands of distinct CDR3 sequences, approximately 17% seen once; the top ten hold roughly a tenth. This specimen consisted of PBMCs from blood, obtained about 5 days after vaccination. These receptors all stem from a man in his fifties or sixties who received an inactivated influenza vaccine.

The sample holds a few counts of this clonotype. This chain links TRBV7-8 with TRBJ2-7, with a weak D call TRBD1 (6 bases). The CDR3 loop spans 13 amino acids. Per germline, CDR1 SGHVS and CDR2 FQNEAQ. V was cut by 7 bases and J by 2 bases, with 12 bases left in between. The CDR3 sequence: CASTRQATYEQYF. CDR3 sequence (DNA): TGTGCCAGCACCAGACAGGCAACCTACGAGCAGTACTTC.

The rearrangement links TRBV5-1 to TRBJ2-1; 9 nucleotides line up with TRBD1. The CDR3 runs to 14 residues. The germline CDR1 and CDR2 sequences are SGHRS and YFSETQ. V lost 2 bases and J lost 7; bases outside the gene matches: 4. The CDR3 nucleotides read TGCGCCAGCAGCTTCGGGACAGGGTTGAATGAGCAGTTCTTC. Amino acids: CASSFGTGLNEQFF.

This clonotype showed up many times. This chain connects TRBV12-3 or TRBV12-4 to TRBJ2-2, with no clear D. Between the trimmed V and J ends, which lost 2 bases and 3 bases, there was a span of 4 bases. The CDR3 contains 13 residues. The CDR3 bases are TGTGCCAGCAGTTTATCTTACACCGGGGAGCTGTTTTTT. This codes for CASSLSYTGELFF.

This rearrangement joins TRBV7-9 to TRBJ1-6, with 10 positions matching TRBD1. The CDR3 contains 16 residues. Germline-derived CDR1 and CDR2 are SEHNR and FQNEAQ (reference sequence). With V trimmed by 5 bases and J by 7 bases, 8 bases remained unmatched. CDR3 nucleotides: TGTGCCAGCAGCCAGCCCGGGACAGGGGAAAATTCACCCCTCCACTTT. Residues: CASSQPGTGENSPLHF.

This chain connects TRBV27 to TRBJ2-1, with 8 positions matching TRBD2. The V and J ends lost 4 bases and 10 bases, in that order; junction bases with no gene match: 6. Germline V gene data show CDR1 as MNHEY and CDR2 as SMNVEV (reference sequence). The CDR3 loop spans 13 amino acids. In nucleotides, the CDR3 is TGTGCCAGCAGTTCCTACTCGGGGGGGGAGCAGTTCTTC. This translates into CASSSYSGGEQFF.

The chain employs TRBV5-1 and TRBJ2-1, with 7 positions matching TRBD2. Trimming took 2 bases from V and 7 from J; bases not matched to a gene: 12. This CDR3 contains 16 residues. Germline CDR1 is SGHRS and CDR2 is YFSETQ. CDR3 DNA sequence: TGCGCCAGCAGCTTCGTCGGGGCGGGAGTTAATAATGAGCAGTTCTTC. It specifies CASSFVGAGVNNEQFF.

This clonotype was found many times. The chain combines TRBV4-3 with TRBJ2-1; 8 bases align to TRBD1. V trimming: 0 bases; J trimming: 3 bases; junction bases outside the gene matches: 4. Germline V lookup: CDR1 LGHNA, CDR2 YSLEER. The CDR3 is 16 amino acids. The CDR3 bases are TGCGCCAGCAGCCAAGATCTAGACAGGGGCTACAATGAGCAGTTCTTC. Its translation is CASSQDLDRGYNEQFF.

There are many counts of this clonotype. The chain uses TRBV20-1 and TRBJ2-5; D possibly corresponds to TRBD2 (6 bases). Trimming removed 1 base at V and 5 bases at J, with 14 bases between. The length of the CDR3 is 14 residues. Germline lookup yields CDR1 DFQATT and CDR2 SNEGSKA (reference sequence). This CDR3 reads CSARVTAGSETQYF. CDR3 sequence (DNA): TGCAGTGCTAGAGTTACCGCGGGGTCGGAGACCCAGTACTTC.

This clonotype occurred a few times. V gene TRBV12-3 or TRBV12-4 combines with J gene TRBJ2-1; 11 nucleotides agree with TRBD2. Trimming removed 5 bases from V and 3 bases from J; junction bases left unmatched: 3. This CDR3 contains 15 residues. CDR3 loop: CASSPSGRNYNEQFF. The CDR3 nucleotides are TGTGCCAGCAGTCCTAGCGGGAGGAACTACAATGAGCAGTTCTTC.

V is TRBV5-1 and J is TRBJ2-5; weak D call: TRBD2 (7 bases). Trimming cost V 4 bases and J 1 base, with 20 bases left between them. Germline assignment: CDR1 SGHRS and CDR2 YFSETQ. This CDR3 spans 17 amino acids. CDR3 DNA: TGCGCCAGCAGCCTTACTGGGGGGGCAAACCTCCAAGAGACCCAGTACTTC. Amino acid sequence: CASSLTGGANLQETQYF.

J is TRBJ2-3 and V is TRBV13; possible D gene TRBD2, 5 bases. Per the germline V gene, CDR1 is PRHDT and CDR2 is FYEKMQ (reference sequence). V lost 5 bases, J lost 2 bases, and 11 bases lay in between. CDR3 length equals 14 residues. The CDR3 loop reads CASSTERNTDTQYF. In nucleotides, the CDR3 is TGTGCCAGCAGCACCGAGCGGAACACAGATACGCAGTATTTT. Combining the CDR3 with reference TRBV13 and TRBJ2-3 gives the whole variable domain AAGVIQSPRHLIKEKRETATLKCYPIPRHDTVYWYQQGPGQDPQFLISFYEKMQSDKGSIPDRFSAQQFSDYHSELNMSSLELGDSALYFCASSTERNTDTQYFGPGTRLTVL.